The 18 T cell receptor beta chains below all came from one sample that was sequenced in a study of regulatory T cells in long-lasting Graves disease. Time point described: newly diagnosed GD, antithyroid drugs for less than 3 months. PBMC-derived RNA was used for the TCR library. With iRepertoire HTBI primers and Arm-PCR of CDR3 regions, TCR beta libraries were built. Via MiXCR, TCRdb re-called the multiplex PCR reads, giving one row per CDR3 protein. The table includes about 500,000 distinct CDR3 sequences, around 11% detected once. The sample also formed part of further work on T cells in Graves' hyperthyroidism and ophthalmopathy.

Sequenced here: peripheral blood mononuclear cells (PBMCs), sampled at new diagnosis, from a patient treated with antithyroid drugs. All receptors derive from a woman aged 25 to 39 with Graves disease.

V and J are TRBV12-3 or TRBV12-4 and TRBJ2-1; 9 nucleotides agree with TRBD2. J gave up 0 bases and V 6 bases, and 6 bases lay outside the gene matches. The CDR3 totals 16 residues. The DNA for the CDR3 is TGTGCCAGCAGCCTAAATAGCGGGAGCTCCTACAATGAGCAGTTCTTC. Translation: CASSLNSGSSYNEQFF.

Comments on this clonotype: This may be a read error: a much more frequent sequence differs by one nucleotide. The chain employs TRBV27 and TRBJ2-7; 10 bases map to TRBD1. CDR1 and CDR2 (germline): MNHEY, SMNVEV (reference sequence). The junction had 7 bases not matched to a gene; V was cut back by 5 bases and J by 3 bases. There are 15 residues in the CDR3. CDR3 coding DNA: TGTGCCAGCAGTCCCACCGGGACAGGGGTCTACGAGCAGTACTTC. This encodes CASSPTGTGVYEQYF.

A few counts support this clonotype. The rearrangement joins TRBV19 to TRBJ2-2; the D gene could be TRBD1 or TRBD2 (5 bases each). This CDR3 has 15 residues. Looked up from germline, CDR1 is LNHDA and CDR2 is SQIVND (reference sequence). Trimming shortened V by 2 bases and J by 7 bases, and 14 bases separated the two germline ends. The DNA for the CDR3 is TGTGCCAGTAGTATACTGGACATCGGGAACGGGGAGCTGTTTTTT. Amino acid sequence: CASSILDIGNGELFF.

V is TRBV13 and J is TRBJ1-1; 8 bases agree with TRBD1. The CDR3 runs 16 residues. Germline lookup yields CDR1 PRHDT and CDR2 FYEKMQ (reference sequence). V shed 5 bases, J shed 1 base, and the junction held 9 bases outside the gene matches. CDR3 in DNA: TGTGCCAGCAGCCAACGGACAGGGAAGTGGAACACTGAAGCTTTCTTT. It is translated as CASSQRTGKWNTEAFF.

The genes are TRBV12-3 or TRBV12-4 and TRBJ2-4; D is unresolved. The V and J ends lost 6 bases and 2 bases respectively, with 8 bases between them. The CDR3 is 13 amino acids. The CDR3 spells CASSLGSKNIQYF. The CDR3 coding sequence is TGTGCCAGCAGCCTCGGGTCCAAAAACATTCAGTACTTC.

This clonotype was observed a few times. The chain carries TRBV4-3 and TRBJ1-4; TRBD1 is a possible D gene (5 bases). V lost 1 base and J 8 bases, leaving 17 bases between the germline ends. The CDR3 totals 16 residues. Germline V CDR1 and CDR2: LGHNA, YSLEER. In DNA, the CDR3 is TGCGCCAGCAGCCAAGGGGTCGGGGGAGACGCGGAAAAACTGTTTTTT. Translating gives CASSQGVGGDAEKLFF.

This clonotype was recorded at least ten times. The chain is built from TRBV3-1 and TRBJ2-7; D ambiguous. The CDR3 totals 14 residues. With 0 bases removed from V and 7 bases from J, the gap between germline ends came to 13 bases. Germline-derived CDR1 and CDR2 are LGHDT and YNNKEL (reference sequence). Here the CDR3 DNA reads TGTGCCAGCAGCCAAGATTGGGTAGCTCAAGAGCAGTACTTC. Residues: CASSQDWVAQEQYF.

This clonotype was observed many times. This chain joins TRBV19 and TRBJ1-1; a possible D gene is TRBD1 (5 bases). With 3 bases removed from V and 0 bases from J, the gap between germline ends came to 11 bases. CDR1 and CDR2 from the germline V gene are LNHDA and SQIVND (reference sequence). The CDR3 totals 15 residues. The CDR3: CASSIPGPMNTEAFF. CDR3 bases: TGTGCCAGTAGTATTCCAGGGCCTATGAACACTGAAGCTTTCTTT.

This clonotype showed up many times. The V gene is TRBV6-2 or TRBV6-3, the J gene TRBJ2-7; TRBD2 aligns across 10 bases. The germline V gene encodes CDR1 MNHEY and CDR2 SVGEGT. This CDR3 comprises 14 residues. Trimming cost V 7 bases and J 2 bases; bases outside gene matches: 5. As DNA, the CDR3 is TGTGCCAGCACCCAACTAGCGGGAACCTACGAGCAGTACTTC. Translating it yields CASTQLAGTYEQYF.

As regards this clonotype: This likely stems from a read error, as it lies one base from a far larger clone. This chain links TRBV28 with TRBJ2-3; 7 bases are a match to TRBD2. The end of the DNA is better explained by TRBJ2-1, so the J call may be wrong. Germline lookup yields CDR1 MDHEN and CDR2 SYDVKM. The CDR3 runs to 17 residues. The CDR3 here is CASSLISSGSASYEQFF. The CDR3 bases are TGTGCCAGCAGTTTGATTTCTAGCGGCTCAGCTTCCTACGAGCAGTTCTTC.

This clonotype was counted ten times or more. The chain joins TRBV12-3 or TRBV12-4 to TRBJ2-3, with 9 bases matching TRBD1. V lost 6 bases and J lost 3; bases outside the gene matches: 4. This CDR3 has 14 residues. In nucleotides, the CDR3 is TGTGCCAGCAGATACAGGGGGCGGACAGATACGCAGTATTTT. It specifies CASRYRGRTDTQYF.

This clonotype has ten or more counts. The J gene is TRBJ1-1, the V gene TRBV29-1; D unclear. This CDR3 is built from 13 residues. Germline-derived CDR1 and CDR2 are SQVTM and ANQGSEA. V was pared by 7 bases and J by 8 bases, with 20 bases between. CDR3 residues: CSGINPNGEEAFF. In nucleotides, the CDR3 is TGCAGCGGGATCAACCCGAACGGAGAGGAAGCTTTCTTT.

This clonotype was picked up a small number of times. The genes are TRBV19 and TRBJ2-5; D remains unclear. Looked up from germline, CDR1 is LNHDA and CDR2 is SQIVND (reference sequence). This CDR3 has 14 amino acids. Trimming shortened V by 4 bases and J by 1 base, and 10 bases separated the two germline ends. The CDR3 reads CASSNSRSQETQYF. DNA for the CDR3: TGTGCCAGTAGTAACAGTCGTTCCCAAGAGACCCAGTACTTC.

This clonotype occurred a few times. The CDR3 coding sequence is TGTGCCAGCAGTTACTCGGGGTTTCTTGGAGCTTTCTTT. Its translation is CASSYSGFLGAFF. The chain has TRBV6-6 and TRBJ1-1; D gene uncertain. The CDR3 runs 13 residues. V was shortened by 0 bases and J by 10 bases, with 12 bases between the two germline ends. Germline CDR1 and CDR2: MNHNY and SVGAGI (reference sequence).

This clonotype was recorded many times. The chain is built from TRBV20-1 and TRBJ2-7, with 8 nucleotides matching TRBD2. The CDR3 loop spans 16 amino acids. Per germline, CDR1 DFQATT and CDR2 SNEGSKA (reference sequence). V was pared by 0 bases and J by 2 bases, with 9 bases of the junction left unmatched. CDR3 loop: CSARELEREKTYEQYF. CDR3 nucleotide sequence: TGCAGTGCTAGAGAGTTAGAGCGGGAGAAGACCTACGAGCAGTACTTC.

In its sample, this clonotype was seen a few times. This could be a read error, since a much larger clone is one nucleotide away. The chain uses TRBV11-1 and TRBJ2-4; a possible D gene is TRBD2 (5 bases). This CDR3 has 16 residues. Germline loops: CDR1 SGHAT, CDR2 FQDESV (reference sequence). CDR3 sequence reads: CASSLISGWAKDIQYF. DNA of the CDR3: TGTGCCAGCAGCTTAATCAGCGGTTGGGCCAAAGACATTCAGTACTTC.

This clonotype was seen at least ten times. The chain employs TRBV18 and TRBJ1-1, with D hard to call. In germline, CDR1 is KGHSH, CDR2 LQKENI. Trimming pared 1 base from V and 7 bases from J, leaving 10 bases between. The CDR3 is made up of 13 amino acids. CDR3 bases: TGTGCCAGCTCACCACAAAAGACCGATGAAGCTTTCTTT. Its protein product is CASSPQKTDEAFF.

The sample holds a few counts of this clonotype. The rearrangement joins TRBV20-1 to TRBJ1-2, with 7 bases lining up with TRBD1. In germline, CDR1 is DFQATT, CDR2 SNEGSKA (reference sequence). Trimming cost V 5 bases and J 4 bases; bases outside gene matches: 7. The CDR3 spans 13 residues. The CDR3 DNA reads TGCAGTGCTCTCCGACAGGGCCGCTATGGCTACACCTTC. Protein: CSALRQGRYGYTF.